These 10 T cell receptor beta chains originate from one sample sequenced in a study of cytomegalovirus exposure and HLA in healthy donors. PCR amplification relied on 60 Vbeta primers (plus 13 Jbeta primers). Clones were read by immunoSEQ multiplex PCR, and TCRdb kept only the in-frame ones, dropping some. The repertoire consists of tens of thousands of clones, with about 74% occurring once and the leading ten covering less than 4.5%. The sample taken for sequencing was PBMCs. The receptors come from a man aged 25 to 40 in good health and CMV-seronegative.

The gene calls are TRBV28 and TRBJ2-2; D gene uncertain. V lost 2 bases to trimming and J lost 6 bases, with 13 bases between them. The V gene's germline CDR1 is MDHEN and CDR2 SYDVKM. The CDR3 loop spans 15 amino acids. The CDR3 DNA follows: TGTGCCAGCAGTTTACCCCTTCGGTTGGCCGGGGAGCTGTTTTTT. It encodes CASSLPLRLAGELFF.

This clone has a single count. One end of the junction fails to match germline, which may point to a read error. The chain joins TRBV7-7 to TRBJ2-7; D possibly corresponds to TRBD1 (6 bases). The CDR3 totals 14 residues. CDR1 and CDR2 from the germline V gene are SSHAT and FNYEAQ (reference sequence). This CDR3 is CASSLRTDSYEQYF. In nucleotides, the CDR3 is TGTGCTAGCAGCTTAAGGACAGACTCCTACGAGCAGTACTTC.

Written as DNA, the CDR3 is TGTGCCAGCAGTGAACCCCGTTTTGAGGGCGCCGTCCAAGAGACCCAGTACTTC. Translated: CASSEPRFEGAVQETQYF. The chain links TRBV25-1 to TRBJ2-5; D possibly corresponds to TRBD2 (5 bases). The CDR3 runs to 18 residues. V lost 2 bases, J lost 1 base, and 20 bases lay in between. Germline V gene sequence: CDR1 MGHDK, CDR2 SYGVNS.

This CDR3 reads CASSLSPRAGAYEQYF. CDR3 sequence (DNA): TGCGCCAGCAGCTTGTCTCCAAGGGCAGGGGCATACGAGCAGTACTTC. The chain couples TRBV5-1 to TRBJ2-7; D possibly corresponds to TRBD1 (6 bases). The CDR3 has 16 amino acids. Trimming cost V 1 base and J 4 bases, with 18 bases left between them. Germline V gene sequence: CDR1 SGHRS, CDR2 YFSETQ.

The chain has TRBV14 and TRBJ1-3, with 8 bases lining up with TRBD1. Per germline, CDR1 SGHDN and CDR2 FVKESK. This CDR3 comprises 15 residues. Trimming cost V 3 bases and J 4 bases; bases outside gene matches: 5. The CDR3 region is CASSQRTGPGNTIYF. The CDR3 nucleotides read TGTGCCAGCAGCCAGCGGACAGGGCCCGGAAACACCATATATTTT.

The rearrangement uses TRBV28 and TRBJ1-2; 8 nucleotides agree with TRBD1. Losses at the gene ends were 4 bases for V and 6 bases for J; bases not matched to a gene: 7. This CDR3 contains 14 residues. Germline V gene sequence: CDR1 MDHEN, CDR2 SYDVKM. DNA of the CDR3: TGTGCCAGCAGTTCGGCGGACAGGGTGGATGGCTACACCTTC. Its protein product is CASSSADRVDGYTF.

The genes are TRBV18 and TRBJ1-4; TRBD1 matches 7 bases. Germline CDR1 is KGHSH and CDR2 is LQKENI. Trimming cost V 2 bases and J 6 bases; bases outside gene matches: 15. The CDR3 consists of 18 residues. The CDR3 region is CASSPVTSTGRLYEKLFF. The CDR3 region has the DNA TGTGCCAGCTCACCAGTAACTTCGACAGGGAGACTTTATGAAAAACTGTTTTTT. The full variable domain, in which reference TRBV18 and TRBJ1-4 provide the parts outside the CDR3, is NAGVMQNPRHLVRRRGQEARLRCSPMKGHSHVYWYRQLPEEGLKFMVYLQKENIIDESGMPKERFSAEFPKEGPSILRIQQVVRGDSAAYFCASSPVTSTGRLYEKLFFGSGTQLSVL.

The V gene is TRBV5-1, the J gene TRBJ1-1; no clear D gene. V lost 0 bases and J lost 5, with 11 bases in between. The CDR3 length is 14 residues. The V gene's germline CDR1 is SGHRS and CDR2 YFSETQ. The DNA for the CDR3 is TGCGCCAGCAGCTTGGAAGCGGCCAGAACTGAAGCTTTCTTT. Protein product: CASSLEAARTEAFF.

This clone was counted between two and nine times. The chain carries TRBV2 and TRBJ2-7, with TRBD1 identical over 7 bases. The CDR3 extends over 15 amino acids. V shed 4 bases, J shed 3 bases, and the junction held 9 bases outside the gene matches. Germline assignment: CDR1 SNHLY and CDR2 FYNNEI. CDR3 amino acids: CASSVRAAGGYEQYF. CDR3 bases: TGTGCCAGCAGTGTGCGAGCGGCAGGGGGCTACGAGCAGTACTTC.

The V call is TRBV29-1, the J call TRBJ2-6; 12 bases are a match to TRBD1. Germline V gene sequence: CDR1 SQVTM, CDR2 ANQGSEA. With V trimmed by 7 bases and J by 1 base, 8 bases remained unmatched. This CDR3 has 17 amino acids. As DNA, the CDR3 is TGCAGCGCCCCCCCGGGACAGGGGGCGTCTGGGGCCAACGTCCTGACTTTC. Its protein is CSAPPGQGASGANVLTF.